The clone carrying this TCR beta chain is a singleton in its sample. The antigen is unknown. One junction end disagrees with the germline gene, perhaps due to a read error. PCR primers comprised 60 Vbeta and 13 Jbeta primers. Assay: immunoSEQ multiplex PCR; the TCRdb copy retains only in-frame clones and omits some. Among about 160,000 clones listed, approximately 81% were seen once. The CDR3 length is 15 residues. Germline loops: CDR1 SEHNR, CDR2 FQNEAQ (reference sequence). This sample is drawn from a study of cytomegalovirus exposure and HLA in healthy donors. Notes on the study in general: Later work showed greater clonal expansion in HLA-associated TCR beta chains than in equally common others. Among immune exposure information, only CMV serostatus was available. Later genetic work tied a missense DCLRE1C variant to beta-chain V and J trimming.

This TCR was recovered from a woman aged 25 to 39 in good health and CMV-seropositive. The chain uses TRBV7-9 and TRBJ2-7, with 8 bases that match TRBD1. The specimen sequenced was PBMCs. CDR3 sequence: CSSSNDRGWDYEQYF. CDR3 coding DNA: TGTTCCAGCAGTAACGACAGGGGATGGGACTACGAGCAGTACTTC.